A single sample gave rise to the 7 T cell receptor beta chains below, sequenced in a study of T cell responses to AZD1222 COVID-19 vaccine. Assay used: immunoSEQ multiplex PCR; TCRdb lists only in-frame clones, some missing. This listing includes some 150,000 clones. Sequenced: peripheral blood. These receptor sequences come from an adult in good health.

CDR3 in amino acids: CASSGIRGTTSRNEQFF. CDR3 nucleotide sequence: TGTGCCAGCAGTGGGATTAGGGGGACTACATCTCGAAATGAGCAGTTCTTC. The chain uses TRBV6-1 and TRBJ2-1, with D perhaps TRBD2 (7 bases). The ends were cut back, 4 bases at V and 7 bases at J, with 23 bases in the middle. CDR1 is MNHNS, CDR2 SASEGT, per germline. The CDR3 is 17 residues long.

DNA for the CDR3: TGCAGCGTTACGGACTTCTCTGGGGCCAACGTCCTGACTTTC. Amino acids: CSVTDFSGANVLTF. The rearrangement uses TRBV29-1 and TRBJ2-6, with a weak D call TRBD2 (5 bases). The CDR3 is made up of 14 amino acids. Germline V gene sequence: CDR1 SQVTM, CDR2 ANQGSEA. Trimming took off 5 bases at V and 0 bases at J, with 8 bases between the two ends. Looking up the rest from reference TRBV29-1 and TRBJ2-6 gives the full variable domain: SAVISQKPSRDICQRGTSLTIQCQVDSQVTMMFWYRQQPGQSLTLIATANQGSEATYESGFVIDKFPISRPNLTFSTLTVSNMSPEDSSIYLCSVTDFSGANVLTFGAGSRLTVL.

The gene calls are TRBV4-1 and TRBJ2-3; D might be TRBD2 (7 bases). Germline V gene lookup returns CDR1 MGHRA and CDR2 YSYEKL. This CDR3 region has 16 residues. V gave up 3 bases and J gave up 1 base, with 14 bases separating them. The CDR3 region is CASSHPKGGGTDTQYF. The CDR3 DNA sequence: TGCGCCAGCAGCCACCCGAAGGGGGGGGGCACAGATACGCAGTATTTT.

The gene calls are TRBV6-6 and TRBJ2-5; TRBD1 is a possible D gene (6 bases). Trimming stripped 0 bases from V and 5 bases from J, with 13 bases between. The germline V gene has CDR1 MNHNY and CDR2 SVGAGI (reference sequence). This CDR3 spans 15 amino acids. CDR3 in DNA: TGTGCCAGCAGTTACTCGATAGGGGGTATCGAGACCCAGTACTTC. Protein: CASSYSIGGIETQYF.

This rearrangement joins TRBV5-1 to TRBJ1-4, with TRBD1 matching 7 bases. Germline V CDR1 and CDR2: SGHRS, YFSETQ. With 2 bases clipped from V and 4 bases from J, the junction kept 5 bases outside the gene matches. The CDR3 runs 15 residues. CDR3 nucleotide sequence: TGCGCCAGCAGCTTACAGGGGTCGGATAATGAAAAACTGTTTTTT. Its translation: CASSLQGSDNEKLFF.

This sequence joins TRBV19 and TRBJ1-3; D gene unclear. The germline CDR1 and CDR2 sequences are LNHDA and SQIVND (reference sequence). This CDR3 has 14 residues. V was pared by 1 base and J by 2 bases, with 6 bases between. The CDR3 is CASSIGGTGNTIYF. The CDR3 DNA reads TGTGCCAGTAGTATAGGAGGTACTGGAAACACCATATATTTT. Variable domain in full (rest from reference TRBV19 and TRBJ1-3): DGGITQSPKYLFRKEGQNVTLSCEQNLNHDAMYWYRQDPGQGLRLIYYSQIVNDFQKGDIAEGYSVSREKKESFPLTVTSAQKNPTAFYLCASSIGGTGNTIYFGEGSWLTVV.

The gene calls are TRBV4-3 and TRBJ1-1; no clear D. In germline, CDR1 is LGHNA, CDR2 YSLEER. The CDR3 covers 13 residues. V lost 4 bases and J lost 4, with 10 bases in between. CDR3 residues: CASSPRIGTEAFF. CDR3 sequence (DNA): TGCGCCAGCAGCCCGCGCATCGGCACTGAAGCTTTCTTT.